This is a list of T cell receptor beta chains from one sample in a study of T cells in Graves' hyperthyroidism and ophthalmopathy. TCRdb independently ran MiXCR on the multiplex PCR reads; one entry per CDR3 protein. The sample has around 800,000 distinct CDR3 sequences, 35% to 40% seen once. The sample taken for sequencing was blood. The source of these receptors is a man between 18 and 35 years old with Graves' hyperthyroidism. CDR3s include the opening cysteine and the closing phenylalanine or tryptophan. D genes are given only for firm matches. Clone size, where shown, is once, few, many, or a class for clones that have expanded.

V gene	J gene	clone size	D gene	CDR3 DNA	CDR3 protein
TRBV7-6	TRBJ1-1	-	TRBD1	TGTGCCAGCAGCCCCGGGACAGGGGGCCGCACTGAAGCTTTCTTT	CASSPGTGGRTEAFF
TRBV20-1	TRBJ1-5	-	TRBD1	TGCAGTGCTGCAGGGGGCGCGGAGCCCCAGCATTTT	CSAAGGAEPQHF
TRBV20-1	TRBJ1-6	many	-	TGCAGTGCTAGGGTTAGGAATTCACCCCTCCACTTT	CSARVRNSPLHF
TRBV29-1	TRBJ2-5	few	TRBD2	TGCAGTTCGACTAGCGGGAGGACGGAGACCCAGTACTTC	CSSTSGRTETQYF
TRBV4-2	TRBJ1-2	many	TRBD1	TGTGCCAGCAGCCAAGATCGTAAACAGGGGGCAAGCTACACCTTC	CASSQDRKQGASYTF
TRBV7-9	TRBJ1-6	many	TRBD1	TGTGCCAGCAGCGGCGGGACAGCTTATAATTCACCCCTCCACTTT	CASSGGTAYNSPLHF
TRBV29-1	TRBJ1-1	-	TRBD1	TGCAGCGTTAACCCAGGGGGCACTGAAGCTTTCTTT	CSVNPGGTEAFF
TRBV20-1	TRBJ2-7	-	TRBD2	TGCAGTGCTATAAATGGGGCGGGAGGGGCCTCCTACGAGCAGTACTTC	CSAINGAGGASYEQYF
TRBV5-1	TRBJ1-1	-	-	TGCGCCAGCAGCGGCCGGGACGGAGCCCCCAATGAAGCTTTCTTT	CASSGRDGAPNEAFF
TRBV4-1	TRBJ1-3	-	-	TGCGCCAGCAGCCGCGAACCGACAGGAATCATTGGAAACACCATATATTTT	CASSREPTGIIGNTIYF
TRBV15	TRBJ2-7	-	-	TGTGCCACCAGCAGGCCGGGGCAAAGCTCCTACGAGCAGTACTTC	CATSRPGQSSYEQYF
TRBV5-1	TRBJ1-1	many	-	TGCGCCAGCAGCTTGGACGAGGCCACTGAAGCTTTCTTT	CASSLDEATEAFF
TRBV10-3	TRBJ1-2	many	TRBD1	TGTGCCATCAGGGGTACAGGGGATCTCGAGGGCTACACCTTC	CAIRGTGDLEGYTF
TRBV7-9	TRBJ2-7	many	TRBD1	TGTGCCAGCAGCACGACAGGGGAATTCTACGAGCAGTACTTC	CASSTTGEFYEQYF
TRBV29-1	TRBJ2-7	many	TRBD2	TGCAGCGTTGGGGGGGAGGGCGGAACCTACGAGCAGTACTTC	CSVGGEGGTYEQYF
TRBV6-1	TRBJ1-2	-	TRBD1	TGTGCCAGCACCAGCCGGACAGGGCTGAACTATGGCTACACCTTC	CASTSRTGLNYGYTF
TRBV15	TRBJ1-6	many	TRBD1	TGTGCCACCAGCCCCGGGGACAGGAATTATAATTCACCCCTCCACTTT	CATSPGDRNYNSPLHF
TRBV4-1	TRBJ2-2	few	-	TGCGCCAGCAGCCAAAAGAGAATAGCACGTGTCACCGGGGAGCTGTTTTTT	CASSQKRIARVTGELFF
TRBV7-9	TRBJ1-2	many	-	TGTGCCAGCAGCTTAGGACCGACAGGAGATAGCTACACCTTC	CASSLGPTGDSYTF
TRBV7-6	TRBJ2-5	-	-	TGTGCCAGCAACCCGTCCCCAGGGAGAGAGACCCAGTACTTC	CASNPSPGRETQYF
TRBV5-8	TRBJ1-2	many	-	TGTGCCAGCAGCAAGGACCTCGGACGGACGAACTATGGCTACACCTTC	CASSKDLGRTNYGYTF
TRBV7-9	TRBJ2-7	many	-	TGTGCCAGCAGCTTGGAGCCCTACGAGCAGTACTTC	CASSLEPYEQYF
TRBV19	TRBJ1-1	many	TRBD1	TGTGCCAGTAGTCGTCACAGGGGGCTGAACACTGAAGCTTTCTTT	CASSRHRGLNTEAFF
TRBV19	TRBJ1-2	many	-	TGTGCCAGTAGTATAGACGGCTACTATGGCTACACCTTC	CASSIDGYYGYTF
TRBV10-3	TRBJ1-5	-	-	TGTGCCAGCAGCGACGGCCCCTATCAGCCCCAGCATTTT	CASSDGPYQPQHF
TRBV2	TRBJ1-6	-	TRBD1	TGTGCCAGCAATATTGGACAGGCAAATAATTCACCCCTCCACTTT	CASNIGQANNSPLHF
TRBV7-3	TRBJ1-1	many	TRBD1	TGTGCCAGCAGCCCCGGACAGGACCGCTACACTGAAGCTTTCTTT	CASSPGQDRYTEAFF
TRBV2	TRBJ1-5	-	-	TGTGCCAGCAGTGAGGGGGACGTCGGAAGCAATCAGCCCCAGCATTTT	CASSEGDVGSNQPQHF
TRBV6-5	TRBJ2-5	-	-	TGTGCCAGCAGTTACTCTGGGAGCTCCCAAGAGACCCAGTACTTC	CASSYSGSSQETQYF
TRBV7-8	TRBJ1-5	-	-	TGTGCCAGCAGCTTATTGAAGGGGGGCAAATTTAGCAATCAGCCCCAGCATTTT	CASSLLKGGKFSNQPQHF
TRBV19	TRBJ1-5	-	-	TGTGCCAGTAGTGTCCCGAGCACCAGGGAGCCCCAGCATTTT	CASSVPSTREPQHF
TRBV7-9	TRBJ1-2	-	TRBD1	TGTGCCAGCAGCATAGCCCCGGGACAGGGGGCGGAGAGCTATGGCTACACCTTC	CASSIAPGQGAESYGYTF
TRBV11-1	TRBJ1-2	-	-	TGTGCCAGCAGCTCCGGGGGCGCAACTTCCCTTTACTATGGCTACACCTTC	CASSSGGATSLYYGYTF
TRBV24-1	TRBJ2-6	many	-	TGTGCCACCAGTGGGGGTTCTGTTAACTCTGGGGCCAACGTCCTGACTTTC	CATSGGSVNSGANVLTF
TRBV7-2	TRBJ2-2	few	TRBD1	TGTGCCAGCAGCTCGACAGGGTTTGGCACCGGGGAGCTGTTTTTT	CASSSTGFGTGELFF
TRBV5-6	TRBJ1-5	-	-	TGTGCCAGCAGCTTTTTCGTGTATACCACGGGCCACAATCAGCCCCAGCATTTT	CASSFFVYTTGHNQPQHF
TRBV29-1	TRBJ2-5	-	TRBD2	TGCAGCGCCGAAGGGACTAGCGGGAAGACCCAGTACTTC	CSAEGTSGKTQYF
TRBV19	TRBJ2-7	few	TRBD2	TGTGCCAGTAGTATTCTCCCCGGGGAGGGCTACGAGCAGTACTTC	CASSILPGEGYEQYF
TRBV14	TRBJ2-7	-	-	TGTGCCAGCAGCCCCTCTTATCCATACGAGCAGTACTTC	CASSPSYPYEQYF
TRBV5-1	TRBJ1-1	many	TRBD1	TGCGCCAGCAGCTTGGGGACAGGGACCACTGAAGCTTTCTTT	CASSLGTGTTEAFF
TRBV5-4	TRBJ1-1	many	-	TGTGCCAGCAGTTTGGCCGGAACCAACACTGAAGCTTTCTTT	CASSLAGTNTEAFF
TRBV9	TRBJ1-1	-	TRBD1	TGTGCCAGCAGTTACCCTGACAGGGCTGAAGCTTTCTTT	CASSYPDRAEAFF
TRBV4-1	TRBJ2-5	-	TRBD2	TGCGCCAGCAGCCAAGGGGGACTAGGGGCAGGGACCCAGTACTTC	CASSQGGLGAGTQYF
TRBV2	TRBJ1-1	-	-	TGTGCCAGCAGTGAGAGGGTTGGGGCCACTGAAGCTTTCTTT	CASSERVGATEAFF
TRBV12-3/TRBV12-4	TRBJ1-3	many	-	TGTGCCAGCAGTACGCACGCTGGAAACACCATATATTTT	CASSTHAGNTIYF
TRBV6-1	TRBJ1-3	-	-	TGTGCCAGCAGTGGGGTCGGATTCTCTGGAAACACCATATATTTT	CASSGVGFSGNTIYF
TRBV10-3	TRBJ1-1	-	-	TGTGCCATCAGTGCCGCAAGACAGAACACTGAAGCTTTCTTT	CAISAARQNTEAFF
TRBV19	TRBJ2-7	many	-	TGTGCCAGTAGTGCAGGGGAGAATTACGAGCAGTACTTC	CASSAGENYEQYF